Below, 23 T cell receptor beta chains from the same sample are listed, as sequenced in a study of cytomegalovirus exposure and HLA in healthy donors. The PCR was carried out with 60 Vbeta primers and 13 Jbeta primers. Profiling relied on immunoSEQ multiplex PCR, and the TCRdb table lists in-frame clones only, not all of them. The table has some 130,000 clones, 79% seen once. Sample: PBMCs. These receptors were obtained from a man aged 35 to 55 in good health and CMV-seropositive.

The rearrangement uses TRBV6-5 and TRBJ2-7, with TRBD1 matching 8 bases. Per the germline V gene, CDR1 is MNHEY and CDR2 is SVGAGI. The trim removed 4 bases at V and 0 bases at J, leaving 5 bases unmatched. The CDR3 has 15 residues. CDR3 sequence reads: CASSSTGGSSYEQYF. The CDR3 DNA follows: TGTGCCAGCAGTTCTACAGGGGGAAGCTCCTACGAGCAGTACTTC.

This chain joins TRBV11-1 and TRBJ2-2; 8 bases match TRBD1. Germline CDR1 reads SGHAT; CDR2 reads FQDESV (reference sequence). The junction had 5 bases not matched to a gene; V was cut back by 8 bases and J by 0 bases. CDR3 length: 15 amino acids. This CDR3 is CASRTGGSNTGELFF. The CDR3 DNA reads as TGTGCCAGCCGAACAGGGGGATCGAACACCGGGGAGCTGTTTTTT.

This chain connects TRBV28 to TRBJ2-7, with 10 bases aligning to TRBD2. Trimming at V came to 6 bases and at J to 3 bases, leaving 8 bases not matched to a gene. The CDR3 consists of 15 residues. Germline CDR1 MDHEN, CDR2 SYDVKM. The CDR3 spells CASSLLAGVIYEQYF. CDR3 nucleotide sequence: TGTGCCAGCAGCCTGCTAGCGGGAGTAATCTACGAGCAGTACTTC.

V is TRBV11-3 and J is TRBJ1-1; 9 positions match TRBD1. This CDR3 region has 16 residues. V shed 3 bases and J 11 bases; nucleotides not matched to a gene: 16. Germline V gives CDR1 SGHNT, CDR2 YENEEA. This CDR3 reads CASSLGSDRGLERAFF. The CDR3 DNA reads TGTGCCAGCAGCTTGGGCTCGGACAGGGGTCTTGAACGGGCTTTCTTT.

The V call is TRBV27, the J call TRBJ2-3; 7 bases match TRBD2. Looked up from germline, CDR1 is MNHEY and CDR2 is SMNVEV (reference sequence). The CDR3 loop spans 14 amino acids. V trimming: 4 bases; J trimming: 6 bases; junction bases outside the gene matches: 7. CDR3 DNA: TGTGCCAGCAGTTCTCGACTAGCTCGGGATACGCAGTATTTT. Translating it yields CASSSRLARDTQYF.

The CDR3 here is CSVDRIPGTNEKLFF. The CDR3 DNA reads TGCAGCGTTGACCGAATCCCGGGGACTAATGAAAAACTGTTTTTT. This chain joins TRBV29-1 and TRBJ1-4; D gene unclear. The CDR3 has 15 residues. V was trimmed by 3 bases and J by 2 bases, leaving 13 bases between them. CDR1 SQVTM and CDR2 ANQGSEA come from the germline V gene.

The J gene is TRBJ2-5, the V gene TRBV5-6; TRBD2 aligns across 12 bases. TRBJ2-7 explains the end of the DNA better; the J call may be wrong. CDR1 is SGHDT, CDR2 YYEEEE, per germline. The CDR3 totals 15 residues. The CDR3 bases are TGTGCCAGCAGCTCCCAGACTAGCGGGGGCTACGAGCAGTACTTC. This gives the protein CASSSQTSGGYEQYF.

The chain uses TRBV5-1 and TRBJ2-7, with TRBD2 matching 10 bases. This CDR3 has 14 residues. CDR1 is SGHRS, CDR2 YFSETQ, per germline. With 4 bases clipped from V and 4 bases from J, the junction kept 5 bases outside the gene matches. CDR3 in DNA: TGCGCCAGCAGCCCCGGGACTAGCGCATACGAGCAGTACTTC. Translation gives CASSPGTSAYEQYF.

CDR3 amino acids: CASSLDRESVEQYF. CDR3 coding DNA: TGCGCCAGCAGCCTGGACAGGGAATCTGTCGAGCAGTACTTC. The rearrangement joins TRBV4-1 to TRBJ2-7; 8 bases are shared with TRBD1. This CDR3 has 14 amino acids. Germline lookup yields CDR1 MGHRA and CDR2 YSYEKL. V shed 4 bases, J shed 6 bases, and the junction held 8 bases outside the gene matches.

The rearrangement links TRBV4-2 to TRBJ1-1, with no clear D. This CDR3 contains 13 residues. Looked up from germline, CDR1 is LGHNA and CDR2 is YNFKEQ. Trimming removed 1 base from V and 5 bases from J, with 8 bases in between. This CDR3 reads CASSQGGWTEAFF. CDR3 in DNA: TGTGCCAGCAGCCAAGGAGGGTGGACTGAAGCTTTCTTT.

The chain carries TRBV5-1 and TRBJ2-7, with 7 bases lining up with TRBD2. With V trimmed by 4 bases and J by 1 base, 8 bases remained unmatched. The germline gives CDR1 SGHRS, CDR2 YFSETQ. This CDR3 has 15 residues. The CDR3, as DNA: TGCGCCAGCAGCCCGGCTAGCGGTACATCCTACGAGCAGTACTTC. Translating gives CASSPASGTSYEQYF.

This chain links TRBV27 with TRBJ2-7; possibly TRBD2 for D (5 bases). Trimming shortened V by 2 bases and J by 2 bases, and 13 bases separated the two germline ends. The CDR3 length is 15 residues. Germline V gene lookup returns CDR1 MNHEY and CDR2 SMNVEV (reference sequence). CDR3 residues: CASSLKRDRTYEQYF. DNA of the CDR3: TGTGCCAGCAGTTTAAAGAGGGATCGCACCTACGAGCAGTACTTC.

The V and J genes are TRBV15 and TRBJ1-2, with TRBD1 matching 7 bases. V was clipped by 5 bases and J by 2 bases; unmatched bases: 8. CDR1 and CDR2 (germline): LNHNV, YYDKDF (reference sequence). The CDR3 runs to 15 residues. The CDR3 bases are TGTGCCACCAGCCGACCGACAGGGTCCAACTATGGCTACACCTTC. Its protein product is CATSRPTGSNYGYTF.

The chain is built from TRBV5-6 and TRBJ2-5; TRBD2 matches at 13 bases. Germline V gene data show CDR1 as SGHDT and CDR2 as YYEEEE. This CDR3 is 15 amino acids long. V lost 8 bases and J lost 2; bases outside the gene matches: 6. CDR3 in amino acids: CASRGTSGIQETQYF. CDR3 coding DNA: TGTGCCAGTCGGGGGACTAGCGGGATTCAAGAGACCCAGTACTTC. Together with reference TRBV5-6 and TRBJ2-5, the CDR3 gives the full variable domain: DAGVTQSPTHLIKTRGQQVTLRCSPKSGHDTVSWYQQALGQGPQFIFQYYEEEERQRGNFPDRFSGHQFPNYSSELNVNALLLGDSALYLCASRGTSGIQETQYFGPGTRLLVL.

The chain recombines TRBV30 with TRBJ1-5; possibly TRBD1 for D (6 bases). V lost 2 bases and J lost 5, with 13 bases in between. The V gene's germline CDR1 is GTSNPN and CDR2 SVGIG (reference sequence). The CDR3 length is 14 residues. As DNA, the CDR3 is TGTGCCTGGAGTCTATCGACAGGCTATCAGCCCCAGCATTTT. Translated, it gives CAWSLSTGYQPQHF.

CDR3 amino acids: CASSVAGAVGEQYF. The CDR3 region has the DNA TGTGCCAGCAGCGTAGCGGGAGCGGTGGGCGAGCAGTACTTC. The chain has TRBV9 and TRBJ2-7; maybe TRBD2 (6 bases). This CDR3 is built from 14 residues. The germline V gene has CDR1 SGDLS and CDR2 YYNGEE. Trimming cost V 0 bases and J 6 bases, with 13 bases left between them.

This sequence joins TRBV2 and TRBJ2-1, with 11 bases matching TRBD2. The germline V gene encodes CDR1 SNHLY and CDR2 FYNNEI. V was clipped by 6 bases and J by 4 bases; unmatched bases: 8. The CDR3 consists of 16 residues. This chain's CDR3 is CASSPTLAGVYNEQFF. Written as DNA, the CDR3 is TGTGCCAGCAGCCCTACACTAGCGGGAGTTTACAATGAGCAGTTCTTC.

Here the CDR3 reads CASIPGRSLRYEQYF. CDR3 bases: TGTGCCAGCATTCCCGGCAGGTCCCTCCGCTACGAGCAGTACTTC. The chain couples TRBV27 to TRBJ2-7, with D unresolved. Looked up from germline, CDR1 is MNHEY and CDR2 is SMNVEV (reference sequence). The CDR3 consists of 15 residues. V lost 7 bases and J 3 bases, leaving 19 bases between the germline ends.

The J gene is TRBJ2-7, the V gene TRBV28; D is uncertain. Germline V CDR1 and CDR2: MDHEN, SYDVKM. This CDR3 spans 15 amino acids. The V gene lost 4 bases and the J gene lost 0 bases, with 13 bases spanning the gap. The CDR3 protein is CASSSYYGDSYEQYF. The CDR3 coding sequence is TGTGCCAGCAGTTCCTACTACGGTGACTCCTACGAGCAGTACTTC.

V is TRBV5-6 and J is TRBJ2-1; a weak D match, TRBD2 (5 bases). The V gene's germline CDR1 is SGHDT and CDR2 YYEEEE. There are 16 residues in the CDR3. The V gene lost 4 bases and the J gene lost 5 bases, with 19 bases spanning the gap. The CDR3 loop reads CASSHPGWGVHNEQFF. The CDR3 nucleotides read TGTGCCAGCAGCCACCCAGGTTGGGGAGTCCACAATGAGCAGTTCTTC.

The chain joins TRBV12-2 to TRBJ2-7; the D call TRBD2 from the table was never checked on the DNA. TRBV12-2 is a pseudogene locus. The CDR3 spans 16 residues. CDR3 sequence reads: CASRLPTSGDAYEQYF. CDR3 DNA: TGTGCAAGTCGATTACCTACTAGCGGAGACGCCTACGAGCAGTACTTC.

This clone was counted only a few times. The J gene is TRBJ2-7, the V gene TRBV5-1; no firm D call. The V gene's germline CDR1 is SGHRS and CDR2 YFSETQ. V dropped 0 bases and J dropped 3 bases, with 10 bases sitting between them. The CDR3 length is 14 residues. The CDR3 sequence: CASSLGADHYEQYF. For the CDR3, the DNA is TGCGCCAGCAGCTTGGGGGCAGATCACTACGAGCAGTACTTC.

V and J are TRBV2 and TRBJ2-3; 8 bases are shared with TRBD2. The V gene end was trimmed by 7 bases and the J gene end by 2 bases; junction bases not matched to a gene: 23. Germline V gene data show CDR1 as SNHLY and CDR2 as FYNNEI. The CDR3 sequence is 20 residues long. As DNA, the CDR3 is TGTGCCAGCATTCGAAGGCCCTCCAGCGGGAGTGGCACTAACACAGATACGCAGTATTTT. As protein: CASIRRPSSGSGTNTDTQYF.